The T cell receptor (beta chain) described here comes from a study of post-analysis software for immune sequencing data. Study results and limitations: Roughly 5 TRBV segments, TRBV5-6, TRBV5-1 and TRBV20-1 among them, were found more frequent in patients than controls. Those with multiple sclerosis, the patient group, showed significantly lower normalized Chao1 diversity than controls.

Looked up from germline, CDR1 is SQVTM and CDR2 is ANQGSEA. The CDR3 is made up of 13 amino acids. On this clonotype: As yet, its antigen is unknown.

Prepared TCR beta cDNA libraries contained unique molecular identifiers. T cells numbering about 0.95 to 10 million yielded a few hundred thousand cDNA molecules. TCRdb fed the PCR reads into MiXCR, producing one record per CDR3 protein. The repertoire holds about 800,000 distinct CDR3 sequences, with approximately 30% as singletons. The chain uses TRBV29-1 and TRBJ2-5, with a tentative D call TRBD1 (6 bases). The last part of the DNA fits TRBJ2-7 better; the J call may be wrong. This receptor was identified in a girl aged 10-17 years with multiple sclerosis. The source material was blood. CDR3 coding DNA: TGCAGCGTTGAGTCAGGGGTTACACACGAGCAGTACTTC. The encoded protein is CSVESGVTHEQYF.